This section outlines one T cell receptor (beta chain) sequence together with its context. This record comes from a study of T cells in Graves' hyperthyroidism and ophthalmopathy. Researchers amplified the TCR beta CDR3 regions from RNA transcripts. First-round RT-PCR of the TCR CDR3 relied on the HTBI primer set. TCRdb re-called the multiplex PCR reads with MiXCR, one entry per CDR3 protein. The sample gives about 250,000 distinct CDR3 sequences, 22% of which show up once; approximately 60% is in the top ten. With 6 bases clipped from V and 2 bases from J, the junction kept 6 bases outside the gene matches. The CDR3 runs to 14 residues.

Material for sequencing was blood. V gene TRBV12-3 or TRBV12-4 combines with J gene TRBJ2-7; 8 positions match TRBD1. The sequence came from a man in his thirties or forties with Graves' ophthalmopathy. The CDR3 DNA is TGTGCCAGCAGATTCGGGACAGGCACCTACGAGCAGTACTTC. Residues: CASRFGTGTYEQYF.